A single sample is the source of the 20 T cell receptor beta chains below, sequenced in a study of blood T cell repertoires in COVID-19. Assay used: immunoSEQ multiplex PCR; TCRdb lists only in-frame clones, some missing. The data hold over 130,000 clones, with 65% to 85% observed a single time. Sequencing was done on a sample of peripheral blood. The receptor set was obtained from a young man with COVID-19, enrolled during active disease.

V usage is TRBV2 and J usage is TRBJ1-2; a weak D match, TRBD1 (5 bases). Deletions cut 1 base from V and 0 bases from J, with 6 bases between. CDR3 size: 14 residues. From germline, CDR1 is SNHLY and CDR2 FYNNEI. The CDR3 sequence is CASSEGGANYGYTF. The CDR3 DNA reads TGTGCCAGCAGTGAAGGGGGCGCTAACTATGGCTACACCTTC.

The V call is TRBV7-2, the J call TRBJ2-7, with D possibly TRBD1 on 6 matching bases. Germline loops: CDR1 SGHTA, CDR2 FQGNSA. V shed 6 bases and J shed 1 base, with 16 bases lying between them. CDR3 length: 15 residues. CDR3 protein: CASRPAGTSSYEQYF. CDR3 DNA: TGTGCCAGCAGGCCGGCCGGGACATCGTCCTACGAGCAGTACTTC. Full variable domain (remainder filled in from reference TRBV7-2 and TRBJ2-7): GAGVSQSPSNKVTEKGKDVELRCDPISGHTALYWYRQSLGQGLEFLIYFQGNSAPDKSGLPSDRFSAERTGGSVSTLTIQRTQQEDSAVYLCASRPAGTSSYEQYFGPGTRLTVT.

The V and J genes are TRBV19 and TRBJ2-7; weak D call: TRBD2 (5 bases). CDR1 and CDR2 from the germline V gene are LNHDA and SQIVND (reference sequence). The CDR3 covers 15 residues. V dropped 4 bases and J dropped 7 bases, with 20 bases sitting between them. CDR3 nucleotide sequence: TGTGCCAGTAGTACCACCGGGATATCGAAGGGTGAGCAGTACTTC. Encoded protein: CASSTTGISKGEQYF.

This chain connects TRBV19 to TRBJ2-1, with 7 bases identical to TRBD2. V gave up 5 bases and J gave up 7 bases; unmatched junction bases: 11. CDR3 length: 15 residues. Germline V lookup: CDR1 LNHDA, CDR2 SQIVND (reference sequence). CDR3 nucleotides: TGTGCCAGTAGTCCGCGGGACGCCGGGGGGAATGAGCAGTTCTTC. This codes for CASSPRDAGGNEQFF.

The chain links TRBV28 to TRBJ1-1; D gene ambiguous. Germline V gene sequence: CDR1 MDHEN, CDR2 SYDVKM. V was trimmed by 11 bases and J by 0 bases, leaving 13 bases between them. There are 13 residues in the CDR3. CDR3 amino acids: CAGSSGVNTEAFF. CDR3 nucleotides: TGTGCCGGATCATCGGGAGTGAACACTGAAGCTTTCTTT.

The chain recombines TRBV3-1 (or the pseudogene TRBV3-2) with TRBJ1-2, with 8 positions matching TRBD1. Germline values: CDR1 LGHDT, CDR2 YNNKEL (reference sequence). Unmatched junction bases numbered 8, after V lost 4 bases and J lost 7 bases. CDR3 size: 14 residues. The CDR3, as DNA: TGTGCCAGCAGCCGGACAGGGAATGAAGGTGGCTACACCTTC. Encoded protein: CASSRTGNEGGYTF.

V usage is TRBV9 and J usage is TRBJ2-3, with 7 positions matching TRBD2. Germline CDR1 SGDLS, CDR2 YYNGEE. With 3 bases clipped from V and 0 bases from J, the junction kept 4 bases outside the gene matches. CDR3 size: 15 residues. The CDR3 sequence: CASSESGTSTDTQYF. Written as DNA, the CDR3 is TGTGCCAGCAGCGAGAGCGGGACTAGCACAGATACGCAGTATTTT.

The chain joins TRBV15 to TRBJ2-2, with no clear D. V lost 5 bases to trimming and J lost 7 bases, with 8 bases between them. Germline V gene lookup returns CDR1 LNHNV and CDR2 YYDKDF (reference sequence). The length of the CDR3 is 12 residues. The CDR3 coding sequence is TGTGCCACCAGCGTCCGGAGCGGGGAGCTGTTTTTT. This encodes CATSVRSGELFF.

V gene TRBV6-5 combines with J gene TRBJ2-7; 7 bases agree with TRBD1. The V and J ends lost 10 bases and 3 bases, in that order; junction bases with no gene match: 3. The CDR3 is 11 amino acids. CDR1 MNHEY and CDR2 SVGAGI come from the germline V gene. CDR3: CATRQGYEQYF. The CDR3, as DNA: TGTGCCACCCGACAGGGCTACGAGCAGTACTTC.

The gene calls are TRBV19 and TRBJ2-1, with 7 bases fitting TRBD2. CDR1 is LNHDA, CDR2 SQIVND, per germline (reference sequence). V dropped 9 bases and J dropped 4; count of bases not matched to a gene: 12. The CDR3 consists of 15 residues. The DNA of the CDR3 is TGTGCCAGCACTCTAACTAGCGAGTCATACAATGAGCAGTTCTTC. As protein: CASTLTSESYNEQFF.

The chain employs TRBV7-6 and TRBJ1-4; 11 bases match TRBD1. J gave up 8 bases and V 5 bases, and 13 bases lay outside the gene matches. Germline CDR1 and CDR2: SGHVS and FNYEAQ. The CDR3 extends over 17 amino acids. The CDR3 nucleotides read TGTGCCAGCAGCGTGGGACAGGGGGGATGGCTAGGGGAAAAACTGTTTTTT. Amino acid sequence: CASSVGQGGWLGEKLFF.

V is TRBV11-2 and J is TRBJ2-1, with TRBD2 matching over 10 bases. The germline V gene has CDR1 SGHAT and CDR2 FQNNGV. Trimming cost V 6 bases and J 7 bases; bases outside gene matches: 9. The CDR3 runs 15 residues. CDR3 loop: CASSPGASGRNEQFF. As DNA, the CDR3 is TGTGCCAGCAGTCCCGGGGCTAGCGGGAGAAATGAGCAGTTCTTC.

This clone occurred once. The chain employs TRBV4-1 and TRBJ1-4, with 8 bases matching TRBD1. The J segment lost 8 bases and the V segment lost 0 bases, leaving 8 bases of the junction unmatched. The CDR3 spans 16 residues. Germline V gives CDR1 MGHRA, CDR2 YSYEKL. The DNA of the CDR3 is TGCGCCAGCAGCCAAGATTTGGGACAGGTAAACGAAAAACTGTTTTTT. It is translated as CASSQDLGQVNEKLFF.

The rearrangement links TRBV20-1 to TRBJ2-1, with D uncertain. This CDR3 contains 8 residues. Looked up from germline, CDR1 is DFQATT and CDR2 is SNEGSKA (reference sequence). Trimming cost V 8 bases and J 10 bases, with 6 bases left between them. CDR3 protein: CSLGEQFF. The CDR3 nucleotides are TGCAGTCTAGGAGAGCAGTTCTTC.

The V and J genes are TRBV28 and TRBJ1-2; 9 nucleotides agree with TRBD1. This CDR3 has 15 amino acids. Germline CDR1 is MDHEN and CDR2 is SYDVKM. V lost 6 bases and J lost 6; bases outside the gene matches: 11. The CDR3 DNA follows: TGTGCCAGCAGGCGGACCGGGACAGGGCCCGATGGCTACACCTTC. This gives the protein CASRRTGTGPDGYTF.

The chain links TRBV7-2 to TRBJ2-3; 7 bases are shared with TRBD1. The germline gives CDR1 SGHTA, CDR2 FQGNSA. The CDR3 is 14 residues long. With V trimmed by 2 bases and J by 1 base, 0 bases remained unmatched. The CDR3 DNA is TGTGCCAGCAGCTTAACAGGGGGCACAGATACGCAGTATTTT. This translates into CASSLTGGTDTQYF. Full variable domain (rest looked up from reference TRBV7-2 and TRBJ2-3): GAGVSQSPSNKVTEKGKDVELRCDPISGHTALYWYRQSLGQGLEFLIYFQGNSAPDKSGLPSDRFSAERTGGSVSTLTIQRTQQEDSAVYLCASSLTGGTDTQYFGPGTRLTVL.

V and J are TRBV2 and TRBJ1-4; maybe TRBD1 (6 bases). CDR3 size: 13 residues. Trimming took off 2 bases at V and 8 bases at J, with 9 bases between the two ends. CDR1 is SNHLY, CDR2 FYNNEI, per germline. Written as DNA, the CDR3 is TGTGCCAGCAGTGAACGACAGGAAGAAAAACTGTTTTTT. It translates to CASSERQEEKLFF.

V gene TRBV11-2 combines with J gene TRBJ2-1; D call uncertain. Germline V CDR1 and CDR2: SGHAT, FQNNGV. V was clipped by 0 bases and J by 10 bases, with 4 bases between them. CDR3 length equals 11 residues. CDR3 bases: TGTGCCAGCAGCTTAGAGCGAGAGCAGTTCTTC. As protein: CASSLEREQFF. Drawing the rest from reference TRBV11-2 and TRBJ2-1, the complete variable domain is EAGVAQSPRYKIIEKRQSVAFWCNPISGHATLYWYQQILGQGPKLLIQFQNNGVVDDSQLPKDRFSAERLKGVDSTLKIQPAKLEDSAVYLCASSLEREQFFGPGTRLTVL.

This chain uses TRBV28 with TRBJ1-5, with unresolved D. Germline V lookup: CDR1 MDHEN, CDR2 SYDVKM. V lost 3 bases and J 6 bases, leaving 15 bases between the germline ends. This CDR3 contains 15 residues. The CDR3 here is CASSFRGNKPQPQHF. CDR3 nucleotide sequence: TGTGCCAGCAGTTTCCGCGGGAACAAGCCTCAGCCCCAGCATTTT.

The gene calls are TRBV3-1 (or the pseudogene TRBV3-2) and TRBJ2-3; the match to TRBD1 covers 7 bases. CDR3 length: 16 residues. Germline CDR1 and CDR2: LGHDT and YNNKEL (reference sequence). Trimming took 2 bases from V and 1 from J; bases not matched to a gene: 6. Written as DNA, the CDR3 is TGTGCCAGCAGCCAACCTACAGGGGATGGCACAGATACGCAGTATTTT. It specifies CASSQPTGDGTDTQYF.